This T cell receptor (beta chain) comes out of a study of T cells in women clearing cervical HPV infection. Findings and limits, study-wide: CIN3+ cases had significantly higher TCR richness than controls; evenness did not differ.

Assay: immunoSEQ multiplex PCR; the TCRdb copy retains only in-frame clones and omits some. Its clone listing holds under 45,000 clones. All participants had a single incident cervical HPV16 infection, and prevalent HPV16 infections were excluded. With respect to this clone: Its antigen is undetermined. The sequence runs out 3 residues before the end of the CDR3; the remainder is reconstructed from the germline J gene.

With 1 base removed from V and 2 bases from J, the gap between germline ends came to 12 bases. Per the germline V gene, CDR1 is SGHRS and CDR2 is YFSETQ. This CDR3 is 15 amino acids long. The clonotype originates from a woman aged 18 to 75 with a cervical HPV16 infection that either progressed to CIN3+ or cleared (not recorded which). V and J are TRBV5-1 and TRBJ2-5, with TRBD1 as a possible D gene (5 bases). The sequenced material came from blood buffy coat. CDR3: CASSLQGQRQETQYF. CDR3 DNA, as far as it was read: TGCGCCAGCAGCTTGCAAGGACAAAGACAAGAGACC.